The 30 T cell receptor beta chains below all came from one sample that was sequenced in a study of CXCR3-negative and CXCR3-positive naive CD8 T cells. The study's findings and limits: More hydrophobic TRB CDR3s occurred in CXCR3-positive than in CXCR3-negative naive cells.

The authors made the TRB cDNA libraries by 5' RACE using UMI labels. TCRdb re-called the 5' RACE reads, yielding one record per CDR3 amino acid sequence without DNA. This sample's table reports about 98,000 distinct CDR3 sequences. For these TCRs, the target antigens are not known. Sequencing was performed on naive CXCR3+ CD8+ T cells from blood. Subset indicated: CD45RO-CCR7+CD27+CD95- naive CD8+ T cells expressing CXCR3 (TNR3+). The receptor set was obtained from a human donor in good health. Some clones in this sample may be carry-over from other donors' samples.

CDR3 sequence: CAGSLRGWDEAFF. V and J are TRBV28 and TRBJ1-1; TCRdb's D call of TRBD1 is untestable without DNA. CDR1 and CDR2 (germline): MDHEN, SYDVKM. This CDR3 has 13 amino acids.

This chain links TRBV12-3 or TRBV12-4 with TRBJ2-1; as DNA is missing, the TRBD1 call by TCRdb cannot be tested. There are 14 residues in the CDR3. The CDR3 region is CASSTGTAYNEQFF.

This chain joins TRBV15 and TRBJ1-1. Germline V CDR1 and CDR2: LNHNV, YYDKDF (reference sequence). The CDR3 spans 13 residues. The CDR3 sequence is CATERRRNTEAFF.

CDR3: CASSFWGNIENTEAFF. V is TRBV5-1 and J is TRBJ1-1; with no DNA, the TCRdb D assignment of TRBD1 cannot be verified. Germline assignment: CDR1 SGHRS and CDR2 YFSETQ. CDR3 length: 16 residues.

The V gene is TRBV6-2 or TRBV6-3, the J gene TRBJ2-1. The CDR3 is made up of 13 amino acids. CDR1 and CDR2 (germline): MNHEY, SVGEGT. CDR3 region: CASTLTDSGEQFF.

This sequence joins TRBV6-1 and TRBJ1-1. CDR1 is MNHNS and CDR2 is SASEGT in the germline V gene. The CDR3 contains 16 residues. CDR3 in amino acids: CASSLASGGEDTEAFF.

The gene calls are TRBV23-1 and TRBJ2-7; TCRdb's D call, TRBD2, is unchecked because there is no DNA. TRBV23-1 is recorded as an ORF, its role being uncertain. The CDR3 runs 14 residues. The chain's CDR3 is CASSHSRGPSEQYF.

The chain has TRBV28 and TRBJ1-1; TCRdb outputs TRBD1, but without DNA this stays unchecked. The germline V gene encodes CDR1 MDHEN and CDR2 SYDVKM. The CDR3 has 15 amino acids. The CDR3 region is CASSPQRGINTEAFF.

This sequence joins TRBV11-2 and TRBJ1-2; the D call from TCRdb, TRBD1, cannot be confirmed without DNA. The CDR3 consists of 16 residues. CDR1 is SGHAT and CDR2 is FQNNGV in the germline V gene. This CDR3 reads CASSLPMTGSGYGYTF.

J is TRBJ2-7 and V is TRBV4-2. This CDR3 spans 12 amino acids. CDR1 is LGHNA, CDR2 YNFKEQ, per germline. Here the CDR3 reads CASSQGFSEQYF.

V gene TRBV29-1 combines with J gene TRBJ2-1; lacking DNA, the TRBD1 call made by TCRdb goes unchecked. This CDR3 contains 13 residues. From germline, CDR1 is SQVTM and CDR2 ANQGSEA. The CDR3 loop is CSGLPGQKNEQFF.

The gene calls are TRBV4-2 and TRBJ2-1. CDR1 LGHNA and CDR2 YNFKEQ come from the germline V gene. The CDR3 sequence is 16 residues long. The CDR3 loop reads CASSQEDATGYNEQFF.

This rearrangement joins TRBV7-6 to TRBJ2-7; lacking DNA, the TRBD1 call made by TCRdb goes unchecked. From germline, CDR1 is SGHVS and CDR2 FNYEAQ. The CDR3 is made up of 13 amino acids. The CDR3 protein is CASSLNSGDEQYF.

V is TRBV12-3 or TRBV12-4 and J is TRBJ2-7. The CDR3 loop spans 13 amino acids. The CDR3 loop reads CASSFGNSYEQYF.

V usage is TRBV28 and J usage is TRBJ2-7; TCRdb reports TRBD2, a call that lacks DNA to check it against. The CDR3 covers 15 residues. Germline V gene data show CDR1 as MDHEN and CDR2 as SYDVKM. CDR3 amino acids: CASSYTASVAYEQYF.

The gene calls are TRBV2 and TRBJ2-5. From germline, CDR1 is SNHLY and CDR2 FYNNEI. The CDR3 runs to 12 residues. This chain's CDR3 is CASSVKQETQYF.

This chain links TRBV6-2 or TRBV6-3 with TRBJ2-7. CDR3 length equals 13 residues. Germline V gives CDR1 MNHEY, CDR2 SVGEGT. CDR3 sequence: CASSYSGFDEQYF.

The chain links TRBV5-6 to TRBJ2-1; lacking DNA, the TRBD1 call made by TCRdb goes unchecked. CDR1 and CDR2 (germline): SGHDT, YYEEEE. This CDR3 is 14 amino acids long. CDR3 amino acids: CASSWGTGLNEQFF.

The gene calls are TRBV29-1 and TRBJ2-2; the TCRdb D gene call, TRBD2, has no DNA to confirm it. Germline V gene lookup returns CDR1 SQVTM and CDR2 ANQGSEA. This CDR3 contains 15 residues. This CDR3 is CSVLAGGPNTGELFF.

The J gene is TRBJ1-1, the V gene TRBV12-3 or TRBV12-4; the TCRdb call, TRBD1, lacks DNA for checking. The CDR3 extends over 15 amino acids. CDR3 residues: CASTLVGTPSAEALF.

The chain is built from TRBV11-2 and TRBJ2-3. Germline V gene sequence: CDR1 SGHAT, CDR2 FQNNGV. The CDR3 is 13 amino acids. The CDR3 is CASSLAATDTQYF.

The V call is TRBV29-1, the J call TRBJ2-7; as DNA is missing, the TRBD1 call by TCRdb cannot be tested. Germline CDR1 is SQVTM and CDR2 is ANQGSEA. CDR3 length: 15 amino acids. The CDR3 loop reads CSVEVELGPPYEQYF.

The rearrangement links TRBV28 to TRBJ2-5; TCRdb names TRBD2, which stays unverified in the absence of DNA. The CDR3 spans 16 residues. Germline V gene data show CDR1 as MDHEN and CDR2 as SYDVKM. CDR3: CASSPQPGGLQETQYF.

This chain links TRBV28 with TRBJ2-1; TCRdb's D call of TRBD2 is untestable without DNA. The germline V gene encodes CDR1 MDHEN and CDR2 SYDVKM. The CDR3 is made up of 15 amino acids. The CDR3 spells CASSFPPGSGIHPFF.

This chain uses TRBV7-6 with TRBJ1-1; the TCRdb call, TRBD1, lacks DNA for checking. Per germline, CDR1 SGHVS and CDR2 FNYEAQ. The CDR3 spans 13 residues. The CDR3 spells CASSPGVGTEAFF.

The gene calls are TRBV12-3 or TRBV12-4 and TRBJ2-7. This CDR3 has 13 residues. This CDR3 reads CASSFGSRYEQYF.

V and J are TRBV6-5 and TRBJ2-1. CDR3 size: 15 residues. Germline CDR1 is MNHEY and CDR2 is SVGAGI. CDR3 sequence reads: CASSYTDSSYNEQFF.

The chain has TRBV28 and TRBJ1-2; TCRdb picks TRBD1, but there is no DNA to check that call. In germline, CDR1 is MDHEN, CDR2 SYDVKM. The CDR3 has 11 residues. CDR3: CASSSPHGYTF.

The chain links TRBV7-6 to TRBJ1-1. This CDR3 is 14 amino acids long. The germline gives CDR1 SGHVS, CDR2 FNYEAQ. CDR3 sequence: CASSPRLQDTEAFF.

CDR3 loop: CSVEEANTGELFF. V is TRBV29-1 and J is TRBJ2-2. The CDR3 runs 13 residues. Germline CDR1 reads SQVTM; CDR2 reads ANQGSEA.